The clone carrying this TCR beta chain was recorded only once. Antigen specificity is unknown. CD45RO negativity and positive selection for CCR7 defined naive CD8 cells, a population that excluded terminally differentiated effector memory CD45RA+ cells. Trimming cost V 1 base and J 3 bases, with 10 bases left between them. Germline assignment: CDR1 MNHNS and CDR2 SASEGT. CDR3 length equals 14 residues. The record originates from a study of shared clonotypes between healthy human individuals. About the study: Per donor, three plates held CD4 naive cells, three held CD4 memory, two held CD8 naive and one held CD8 memory. Overall study results and limits: Across a handful of donors, naive CD4 shared about 5%, naive CD8 more than 3%, memory CD4 2% to 2.5%, memory CD8 approximately 0.4%. Richness estimates generally favored naive over memory subsets. Sequencing of the sorted subsets was shown by rarefaction to be incomplete despite large depth.

Profiled with immunoSEQ multiplex PCR; TCRdb holds only in-frame clones, not every one. The repertoire consists of about 2,100,000 clones, with about 93% occurring once and the leading ten covering under 2%. Sequenced: naive CD8+ T cells from PBMCs. This receptor was obtained from a man younger than 30 in good health. Some clones in this sample may be carry-over from other donors' samples. V and J are TRBV6-1 and TRBJ2-7; D may be TRBD1 (6 bases). The CDR3 reads CASSEGDRYYEQYF. The CDR3 nucleotides are TGTGCCAGCAGTGAAGGTGACAGGTACTACGAGCAGTACTTC.